This T cell receptor (beta chain) originates from a study of PD-1 blockade in classical Hodgkin lymphoma. Overall study: Nivolumab dosed at 3 mg/kg went to patients intravenously every 2 weeks.

Turning to this clone: Its antigen remains unknown.

CDR1 and CDR2 (germline): LNHDA, SQIVND (reference sequence). Between the trimmed V and J ends, which lost 3 bases and 0 bases, there was a span of 12 bases. CDR3 length equals 15 residues. The study, taken as a whole, reports: Newly diagnosed patients and complete responders had comparable diversity at baseline. Relapsed/refractory patients reportedly had the lowest baseline TCR diversity, below newly diagnosed patients, who were below healthy donors. A significant rise in TCR diversity by C4D1 was seen for CD4+ but not CD8+ cells.

All the patients suffered relapse after autologous stem cell transplantation, and brentuximab vedotin exposure differed. Profiling relied on immunoSEQ multiplex PCR, and the TCRdb table lists in-frame clones only, not all of them. This sample has over 80,000 clones, with 80% to 95% found just once. Sequencing used peripheral blood mononuclear cells (PBMCs), obtained at baseline. This chain connects TRBV19 to TRBJ2-7; tentative D call: TRBD2 (5 bases). The clonotype comes from a human donor with classical Hodgkin lymphoma. CDR3 bases: TGTGCCAGTAGTATCCAGGCTGGGAGCTCCTACGAGCAGTACTTC. This translates into CASSIQAGSSYEQYF.